These T cell receptor beta chains were read from a single sample in a study of cytomegalovirus exposure and HLA in healthy donors. Here immunoSEQ multiplex PCR was the method, and the copy in TCRdb shows in-frame clones only, minus some. The table lists roughly 200,000 clones, almost 85% of them singletons. The sequenced material came from PBMCs. These receptors were obtained from a woman between 45 and 60 years old in good health and CMV-seronegative. Both conserved end residues are part of each CDR3. D genes are given only for firm matches. Rows give clone size only sometimes, using once, few, many, or a class for an expanded clone.

D: -
V: TRBV18
size: few
J: TRBJ1-4
DNA: TGTGCCAGCTCACCTAGGACAGAAGAACTGTTTTTT
CDR3: CASSPRTEELFF

D: TRBD1
V: TRBV6-5
size: -
J: TRBJ1-2
DNA: TGTGCCAGCACCCAGGGACAGATACCCTATTATGGCTACACCTTC
CDR3: CASTQGQIPYYGYTF

D: TRBD2
V: TRBV6-1
size: once
J: TRBJ2-7
DNA: TGTGCCAGCAGCCAATGGACTAGCGGGAGATTGGGGCGGTACTTC
CDR3: CASSQWTSGRLGRYF

D: -
V: TRBV6-1
size: few
J: TRBJ1-2
DNA: TGTGCCAGCAGTGAAGCCCTAATGGGGGCCTATGGCTACACCTTC
CDR3: CASSEALMGAYGYTF

D: TRBD2
V: TRBV6-6
size: -
J: TRBJ2-1
DNA: TGTGCCAGCAGTCGAACTAGCGGATACAATGAGCAGTTCTTC
CDR3: CASSRTSGYNEQFF

D: TRBD2
V: TRBV18
size: -
J: TRBJ2-1
DNA: TGTGCCAGCTCCGGCCGCTTAGCGGGAGGGTACAATGAGCAGTTCTTC
CDR3: CASSGRLAGGYNEQFF

D: -
V: TRBV27
size: -
J: TRBJ1-6
DNA: TGTGCCAGCAGTTTACGCTCGTCGGGGGACCAGAGAACCCTCCACTTT
CDR3: CASSLRSSGDQRTLHF

D: TRBD2
V: TRBV19
size: few
J: TRBJ2-7
DNA: TGTGCCAGTAGTATTTACCCGGGACTAGCTACTAAGGGGCAGTACTTC
CDR3: CASSIYPGLATKGQYF

D: -
V: TRBV18
size: -
J: TRBJ2-1
DNA: TGTGCCAGCTCACCAGATATGAGTTCCCATGAGCAGTTCTTC
CDR3: CASSPDMSSHEQFF

D: TRBD2
V: TRBV27
size: -
J: TRBJ2-3
DNA: TGTGCCAGCAGTTTATGGGGACTAGCGGGAGTACGATATACGCAGTATTTT
CDR3: CASSLWGLAGVRYTQYF

D: -
V: TRBV28
size: -
J: TRBJ2-7
DNA: TGTGCCAAACAGAACGAGCAGTACTTC
CDR3: CAKQNEQYF

D: -
V: TRBV9
size: once
J: TRBJ2-1
DNA: TGTGCCAGCAGCTACCCTACAGGGAGCAGCTCCTACAATGAGCAGTTCTTC
CDR3: CASSYPTGSSSYNEQFF

D: -
V: TRBV28
size: -
J: TRBJ1-5
DNA: TGTGCCAGCAGAGATCTTCAGCAGCCCCAGCATTTT
CDR3: CASRDLQQPQHF

D: TRBD1
V: TRBV6-1
size: -
J: TRBJ1-3
DNA: TGTGCCAGCAGTGTACACCAGAATCGGGACAGTGGGAGCTTTGGAAACACCATATATTTT
CDR3: CASSVHQNRDSGSFGNTIYF

D: -
V: TRBV6-6
size: -
J: TRBJ2-7
DNA: TGTGCCAGCAGTTCCCAACGACAGCGCCCCTACGAGCAGTACTTC
CDR3: CASSSQRQRPYEQYF

D: -
V: TRBV6-5
size: -
J: TRBJ2-1
DNA: TGTGCCAGCAGTCAAGGGAGATACAATGAGCAGTTCTTC
CDR3: CASSQGRYNEQFF

D: -
V: TRBV13
size: -
J: TRBJ1-3
DNA: TGTGCCAGCAGCGAGGGGGCTGGAAACACCATATATTTT
CDR3: CASSEGAGNTIYF

D: TRBD1
V: TRBV5-1
size: once
J: TRBJ1-3
DNA: TGCGCCAGCAGCTACACAGGGGGAACCAGCTCTGGAAACACCATATATTTT
CDR3: CASSYTGGTSSGNTIYF

D: TRBD2
V: TRBV5-1
size: once
J: TRBJ2-7
DNA: TGCGCCAGCAGCCAATGGGCCCTAGCGGGAGGGCCAGTGGAGCAGTACTTC
CDR3: CASSQWALAGGPVEQYF

D: TRBD1
V: TRBV28
size: -
J: TRBJ2-7
DNA: TGTGCCAGCTCATCATTTCCTGACCGGGACAGGGCATCCTACGAGCAGTACTTC
CDR3: CASSSFPDRDRASYEQYF

D: -
V: TRBV6-1
size: -
J: TRBJ1-1
DNA: TGTGCCAGCATTATACAGGGCTCGGGCACTGAAGCTTTCTTT
CDR3: CASIIQGSGTEAFF

D: -
V: TRBV4-3
size: -
J: TRBJ1-4
DNA: TGCGCCAGCAAGTCAGCAACTAATGAAAAACTGTTTTTT
CDR3: CASKSATNEKLFF

D: TRBD1
V: TRBV9
size: -
J: TRBJ2-5
DNA: TGTGCCAGCAGCGTAGGGACAGGCCAAGAGACCCAGTACTTC
CDR3: CASSVGTGQETQYF

D: -
V: TRBV11-2
size: -
J: TRBJ2-1
DNA: TGTGCCAGCAGCTTGACAAGACAGGCTAACAATGAGCAGTTCTTC
CDR3: CASSLTRQANNEQFF

D: TRBD1
V: TRBV28
size: -
J: TRBJ2-7
DNA: TGTGCCAGCAGCATCCGACAGGGGAGGTACGAGCAGTACTTC
CDR3: CASSIRQGRYEQYF

D: -
V: TRBV6-1
size: -
J: TRBJ1-5
DNA: TGTGCCAGCAGTGAAGCGGGCCCCTGGGGCAATCAGCCCCAGCATTTT
CDR3: CASSEAGPWGNQPQHF

D: -
V: TRBV2
size: -
J: TRBJ1-5
DNA: TGTGCCAGCAGTGAAACAGGCCCCAATCAGCCCCAGCATTTT
CDR3: CASSETGPNQPQHF

D: -
V: TRBV7-6
size: -
J: TRBJ2-1
DNA: TGTGCCAGCAGCAGTCGCCGGAGAGACAATGAGCAGTTCTTC
CDR3: CASSSRRRDNEQFF

D: TRBD2
V: TRBV29-1
size: -
J: TRBJ2-1
DNA: TGCAGCGTTGAAGCTACTAGCGGGAGGACCTTAGGCTACAATGAGCAGTTCTTC
CDR3: CSVEATSGRTLGYNEQFF

D: -
V: TRBV6-5
size: few
J: TRBJ2-7
DNA: TGTGCCAGCGGCCCCCACGAGGCGTCAACCTACGAGCAGTACTTC
CDR3: CASGPHEASTYEQYF

D: TRBD2
V: TRBV4-1
size: -
J: TRBJ2-5
DNA: TGCGCCAGCAGCCAGGCTCGGACTAGCGGACAAGAGACCCAGTACTTC
CDR3: CASSQARTSGQETQYF

D: TRBD2
V: TRBV19
size: few
J: TRBJ2-1
DNA: TGTGCCAGTAGCATTAGCGGGAGGGCCTTCTATGAGCAGTTCTTC
CDR3: CASSISGRAFYEQFF

D: -
V: TRBV5-1
size: -
J: TRBJ2-1
DNA: TGCGCCAGCACCCGCCCTCCCCCCGGCGACAGGGAGCAGTTCTTC
CDR3: CASTRPPPGDREQFF

D: TRBD1
V: TRBV27
size: once
J: TRBJ2-1
DNA: TGTGCCAGCAGTTTCAGGACAGGGGGCCCTCTCTCCTACAATGAGCAGTTCTTC
CDR3: CASSFRTGGPLSYNEQFF

D: -
V: TRBV2
size: few
J: TRBJ1-1
DNA: TGTGCCAGCAGTGGACAGGTTAGTGAAGCTTTCTTT
CDR3: CASSGQVSEAFF

D: -
V: TRBV5-1
size: -
J: TRBJ2-7
DNA: TGCGCCAGCAGCTTGGCAGGGGGGACCTACGAGCAGTACTTC
CDR3: CASSLAGGTYEQYF

D: -
V: TRBV5-4
size: -
J: TRBJ2-3
DNA: TGTGCCAGCAGCCAGGGGGGAGGAACAGATACGCAGTATTTT
CDR3: CASSQGGGTDTQYF

D: TRBD1
V: TRBV5-6
size: few
J: TRBJ1-2
DNA: TGTGCCAGCAGCTGGGACAGAGGGAACTATGGCTACACCTTC
CDR3: CASSWDRGNYGYTF

D: TRBD1
V: TRBV19
size: few
J: TRBJ1-5
DNA: TGTGCCAGTAGTACGGACAGGGGAAAACAGCCCCAGCATTTT
CDR3: CASSTDRGKQPQHF

D: TRBD2
V: TRBV6-8
size: -
J: TRBJ2-1
DNA: TGTGCCAGCAGGGGACTAGCCCAAAAAAAATACAATGAGCAGTTCTTC
CDR3: CASRGLAQKKYNEQFF

D: TRBD1
V: TRBV5-1
size: -
J: TRBJ1-2
DNA: TGCGCCAGCAGCTCGACAGGGGGCAGTAACTATGGCTACACCTTC
CDR3: CASSSTGGSNYGYTF

D: TRBD1
V: TRBV28
size: -
J: TRBJ1-1
DNA: TGTGCCAGCAGTTCAACAGGGGGCACTGAAGCTTTCTTT
CDR3: CASSSTGGTEAFF

D: TRBD2
V: TRBV6-1
size: -
J: TRBJ2-7
DNA: TGTGCCAGCAGGTCTAGCGGGAGCTACGAGCAGTACTTC
CDR3: CASRSSGSYEQYF

D: -
V: TRBV21-1
size: -
J: TRBJ2-7
DNA: TGTGCCAGCAGCAAATGGGGGACTAGCGGGAGTTACGAGCAGTACTTC
CDR3: CASSKWGTSGSYEQYF

D: -
V: TRBV6-5
size: -
J: TRBJ1-2
DNA: TGTGCCAGCAGTTACCGGGAGGCAGCTAACTATGGCTACACCTTC
CDR3: CASSYREAANYGYTF

D: TRBD2
V: TRBV30
size: -
J: TRBJ2-1
DNA: TGTGCCTGGAGTCGTATAGCGGGAGGAATCTATGAGCAGTTCTTC
CDR3: CAWSRIAGGIYEQFF

D: -
V: TRBV2
size: -
J: TRBJ2-1
DNA: TGTGCCAGCAGTGAAGCGCGGGGACTTTACAATGAGCAGTTCTTC
CDR3: CASSEARGLYNEQFF

D: TRBD1
V: TRBV18
size: -
J: TRBJ1-5
DNA: TGTGCCAGCTCTCTTCGACAGGGGAGCGATCAGCCCCAGCATTTT
CDR3: CASSLRQGSDQPQHF

D: -
V: TRBV19
size: -
J: TRBJ2-1
DNA: TGTGCCAGTAGTGACCCCTACCTAGCTGGCGGGGTAACGTGGCGGGCTAACAATGAGCAGTTCTTC
CDR3: CASSDPYLAGGVTWRANNEQFF

D: -
V: TRBV7-9
size: -
J: TRBJ1-2
DNA: TGTGCCAGCAGCTTAGAACAGGAGGGCTATGGCTACACCTTC
CDR3: CASSLEQEGYGYTF